This T cell receptor beta chain was sequenced for a study of blood T cell repertoires in COVID-19. Study in general: Sites in the United States, Italy and Spain provided acute and convalescent COVID-19 samples.

The repertoire was sequenced with immunoSEQ multiplex PCR; TCRdb's copy has only in-frame clones and lacks some. The sample shows 55,000 to 65,000 clones, roughly 90% of them seen only once. The V gene's germline CDR1 is SGHVS and CDR2 FNYEAQ. CDR3 length: 15 amino acids. Trimming removed 5 bases from V and 4 bases from J; junction bases left unmatched: 6. What was sequenced was peripheral blood. This receptor was taken from a woman aged 60-75 years with active COVID-19. The genes are TRBV7-6 and TRBJ2-1, with TRBD1 matching 9 bases. The CDR3 coding sequence is TGTGCCAGCAGCGTCAACAGGGGGCGATACAATGAGCAGTTCTTC. It translates to CASSVNRGRYNEQFF.